These T cell receptor beta chains were read from a single sample in a study of CD8 T cells in ankylosing spondylitis. MiXCR, run by TCRdb on the 5' RACE reads, gives a single entry per CDR3 protein. The sample records around 890,000 distinct CDR3 sequences, 12% being singletons. The specimen was blood, either unsorted or a sorted T cell fraction (not recorded which). All receptors come from a male donor with ankylosing spondylitis. Both conserved end residues are part of each CDR3. The order of the fields is CDR3 DNA, CDR3 protein, J gene, clone size, D gene, V gene. D genes are given only for firm matches. Clone size is stated in some rows and not others, as once, few, many or a class when expanded.

TGTGCCAGCAGCCCCTTAGCAGGACCGAACACTGAAGCTTTCTTT,CASSPLAGPNTEAFF,TRBJ1-1,few,-,TRBV7-9
TGTGCCAGTTCGCCGGACAGGGGACCGACTGAAGCTTTCTTT,CASSPDRGPTEAFF,TRBJ1-1,many,TRBD1,TRBV7-2
TGTGCCACCAGCAGAGAGGACAGCCTATATGGCTACACCTTC,CATSREDSLYGYTF,TRBJ1-2,few,-,TRBV15
TGTGCCAGCAGCCTGGGGAGTGTGGTCAATCAGCCCCAGCATTTT,CASSLGSVVNQPQHF,TRBJ1-5,few,-,TRBV7-2
TGTGCCAGCAGATGGGGACTCAACTATGGCTACACCTTC,CASRWGLNYGYTF,TRBJ1-2,-,-,TRBV25-1
TGTGCCAGCAGCGGGGGACAGGGAGGTTTTCAGCCCCAGCATTTT,CASSGGQGGFQPQHF,TRBJ1-5,few,TRBD1,TRBV7-9
TGTGCCACCACAATCGGAGGGGATTCACCCCTCCACTTT,CATTIGGDSPLHF,TRBJ1-6,few,-,TRBV15
TGTGCCAGCAGTTTAAGGGGCCAGGGGGAAGAGACCCAGTACTTC,CASSLRGQGEETQYF,TRBJ2-5,many,TRBD1,TRBV12-3/TRBV12-4
TGCGCCAGCAGCCAAGGGCTAGCGGGGATGTCCTACAATGAGCAGTTCTTC,CASSQGLAGMSYNEQFF,TRBJ2-1,few,TRBD2,TRBV4-3
TGTGCCAGCAGCCCAAGGCCGGGGGAGAACACTGAAGCTTTCTTT,CASSPRPGENTEAFF,TRBJ1-1,-,-,TRBV7-2
TGTGCCAGCATGTGGGGGCGGGAGTACGGTGAGCAGTTCTTC,CASMWGREYGEQFF,TRBJ2-1,-,-,TRBV28
TGTGCCCGGACAGGGAGTCAGCCCCAGCATTTT,CARTGSQPQHF,TRBJ1-5,-,TRBD1,TRBV28
TGTGCCATCAGTGGGGGAGCGGGAGATACGCAGTATTTT,CAISGGAGDTQYF,TRBJ2-3,few,-,TRBV10-3
TGTGCCATCAGTGAGTCGAATCTGAAAGCTTTCTTT,CAISESNLKAFF,TRBJ1-1,few,-,TRBV10-3
TGTGCCAGCAGCCCCGGGTGGAGCTCCTACAATGAGCAGTTCTTC,CASSPGWSSYNEQFF,TRBJ2-1,-,-,TRBV7-8
TGCGCCAGCAGCCCGGGGCCCGGGTCCTACGAGCAGTACTTC,CASSPGPGSYEQYF,TRBJ2-7,-,-,TRBV5-1
TGCAGTGCTAGAGATTCCTTGACAGGGTTTAAAGGGGCCCAGTACTTC,CSARDSLTGFKGAQYF,TRBJ2-5,few,TRBD1,TRBV20-1
TGCGCCAGCAGCTTGCAACAAGGCGGCGGGGAGCTGTTTTTT,CASSLQQGGGELFF,TRBJ2-2,-,-,TRBV5-1
TGTGCCAGCAGCTTAGGGGCTACTAGCTTAAATGAGCAGTTCTTC,CASSLGATSLNEQFF,TRBJ2-1,-,-,TRBV7-2